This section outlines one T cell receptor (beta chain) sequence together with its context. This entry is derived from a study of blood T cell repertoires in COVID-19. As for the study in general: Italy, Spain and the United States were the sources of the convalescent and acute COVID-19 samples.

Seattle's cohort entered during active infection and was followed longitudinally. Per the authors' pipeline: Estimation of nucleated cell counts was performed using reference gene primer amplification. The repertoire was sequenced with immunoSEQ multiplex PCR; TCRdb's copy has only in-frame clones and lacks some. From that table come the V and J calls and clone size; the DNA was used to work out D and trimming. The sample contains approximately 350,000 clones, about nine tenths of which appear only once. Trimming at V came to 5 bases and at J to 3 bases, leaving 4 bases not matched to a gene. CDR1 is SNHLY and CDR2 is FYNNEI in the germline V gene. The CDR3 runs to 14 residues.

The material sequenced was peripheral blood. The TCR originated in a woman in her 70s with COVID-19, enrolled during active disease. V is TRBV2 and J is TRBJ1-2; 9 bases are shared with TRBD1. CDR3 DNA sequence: TGTGCCAGCAGTCAACAGGGGGCCTACTATGGCTACACCTTC. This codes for CASSQQGAYYGYTF. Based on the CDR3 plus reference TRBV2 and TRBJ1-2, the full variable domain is EPEVTQTPSHQVTQMGQEVILRCVPISNHLYFYWYRQILGQKVEFLVSFYNNEISEKSEIFDDQFSVERPDGSNFTLKIRSTKLEDSAMYFCASSQQGAYYGYTFGSGTRLTVV.